Listed below are T cell receptor beta chains from one sample, sequenced in a study of T cell repertoires in ileal Crohn's disease. The assay was immunoSEQ multiplex PCR, and TCRdb's table has in-frame clones only and misses some. The sample consists of more than 15,000 clones, 50% to 75% of them appearing once. Specimen: ileal tissue. The receptors here all came from an adult with Crohn's disease. CDR3s leave out the opening cysteine and the closing phenylalanine or tryptophan.

>TRBV28|12|TRBJ2-7
ASSRLAGAYEQY
>TRBV19|12|TRBJ1-2
ASTATGRDYGYT
>TRBV10-1|13|TRBJ2-3
ASSESSGFVDTQY
>TRBV7-9|14|TRBJ1-2
ASSLSGQGEFYGYT
>TRBV5-6|12|TRBJ1-1
ASSLDRVYTEAF
>TRBV30|11|TRBJ1-1
AWSADSNTEAF
>TRBV4-2|17|TRBJ1-4
ASSQRTGGSPGPNEKLF
>TRBV28|13|TRBJ2-3
ASSLSGSSTDTQY
>TRBV10-3|12|TRBJ1-5
AISETGAEQPQH
>TRBV9|14|TRBJ2-1
ASSHTTGSLYNEQF
>TRBV27|13|TRBJ1-5
ASSLRGFSNQPQH
>TRBV6-1|13|TRBJ1-2
ASSVGTALNYGYT
>TRBV9|13|TRBJ2-3
ASSVRRDSTDTQY
>TRBV15|13|TRBJ1-6
ATSRGDSYNSPLH
>TRBV7-6|12|TRBJ1-1
ASSPGSVNTEAF
>TRBV30|12|TRBJ1-5
AWSVGGSNQPQH
>TRBV5-4|10|TRBJ1-2
ASSLKGVGYT
>TRBV2|10|TRBJ2-1
ASSGGLNEQF
>TRBV11-2|14|TRBJ2-7
ASSLVGRSGAYEQY
>TRBV6-5|10|TRBJ1-2
ASSYQGEGYT
>TRBV10-2|11|TRBJ2-2
ASSELRAGELF
>TRBV6-1|12|TRBJ1-5
ASILQGSNQPQH
>TRBV5-1|12|TRBJ2-1
ASSLTGGMNEQF
>TRBV2|12|TRBJ1-3
ASRDGVPGNTIY
>TRBV14|14|TRBJ1-2
ASSLEVRQGALGYT
>TRBV18|11|TRBJ2-5
ASSPQGQETQY
>TRBV4-2|15|TRBJ2-1
ASSQDWTAGGYNEQF
>TRBV29-1|13|TRBJ1-1
SVDPEKTGGREAF
>TRBV7-2|11|TRBJ1-1
ASSPAGGTEAF
>TRBV2|13|TRBJ2-7
ASRQGGTGVREQY
>TRBV5-8|14|TRBJ2-3
ASSLGLAGGSDTQY
>TRBV2|10|TRBJ1-2
ASSATGDGYT
>TRBV5-4|11|TRBJ2-4
ASSLAGRDIQY
>TRBV5-1|13|TRBJ2-7
ASSLVSGCSYEQY
>TRBV7-8|11|TRBJ2-5
ASSLDSQETQY
>TRBV7-9|11|TRBJ2-7
ASADSLTYEQY
>TRBV6-6|11|TRBJ1-4
ASSPQGAEKLF
>TRBV4-2|13|TRBJ2-5
ASSQDLGGAKTQY
>TRBV29-1|12|TRBJ2-7
SVTRQDAPYEQY
>TRBV18|14|TRBJ2-1
ASSPSVGSSYNEQF
>TRBV4-2|11|TRBJ1-2
ASSQDQGRGYT
>TRBV27|13|TRBJ2-7
ASSLALGSSYEQY
>TRBV4-1|11|TRBJ2-7
ASSQDQGLQQY
>TRBV11-2|12|TRBJ1-4
ASSSREGQGKLF
>TRBV2|12|TRBJ2-1
ASSSGELRNEQF
>TRBV7-6|16|TRBJ2-1
ASSYDPPVSLSRNEQF
>TRBV7-9|9|TRBJ2-1
ASGHYNEQF
>TRBV7-9|12|TRBJ2-2
ASSQAQDTGELF
>TRBV18|12|TRBJ2-2
ASSPSDLTGELF
>TRBV28|10|TRBJ2-3
ASRTGENTQY
>TRBV5-5|11|TRBJ2-7
ASSPTSFYEQY
>TRBV6-5|13|TRBJ1-2
ASSYSDTINYGYT
>TRBV2|12|TRBJ2-2
ASSNDRTTGELF
>TRBV5-1|14|TRBJ2-1
ASSIQVGAGSNEQF
>TRBV28|11|TRBJ1-2
ASSLNRADGYT